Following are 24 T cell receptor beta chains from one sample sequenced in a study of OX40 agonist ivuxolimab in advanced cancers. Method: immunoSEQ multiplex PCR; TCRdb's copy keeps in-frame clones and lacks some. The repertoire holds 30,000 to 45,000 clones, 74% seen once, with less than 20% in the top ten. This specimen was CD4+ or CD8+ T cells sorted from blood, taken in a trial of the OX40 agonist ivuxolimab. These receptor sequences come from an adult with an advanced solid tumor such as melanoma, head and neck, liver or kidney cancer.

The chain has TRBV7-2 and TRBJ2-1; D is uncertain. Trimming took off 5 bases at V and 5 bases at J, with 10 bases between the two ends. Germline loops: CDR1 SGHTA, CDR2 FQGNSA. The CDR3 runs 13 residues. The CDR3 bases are TGTGCCAGCAGCCTCCGGGTGGACAATGAGCAGTTCTTC. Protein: CASSLRVDNEQFF.

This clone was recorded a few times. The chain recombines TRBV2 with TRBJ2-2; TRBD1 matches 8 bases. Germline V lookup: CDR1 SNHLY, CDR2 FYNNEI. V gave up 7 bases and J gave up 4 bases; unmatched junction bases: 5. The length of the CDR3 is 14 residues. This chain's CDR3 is CASKAGGSTGELFF. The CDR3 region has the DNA TGTGCCAGCAAGGCAGGGGGCAGCACCGGGGAGCTGTTTTTT.

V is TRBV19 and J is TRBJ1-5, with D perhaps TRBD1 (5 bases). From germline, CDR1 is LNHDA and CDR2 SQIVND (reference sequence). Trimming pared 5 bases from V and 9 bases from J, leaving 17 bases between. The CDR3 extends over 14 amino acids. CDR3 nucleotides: TGTGCCAGTAGTTCTACAGGTTCCTGGGTGCCCCAGCATTTT. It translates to CASSSTGSWVPQHF.

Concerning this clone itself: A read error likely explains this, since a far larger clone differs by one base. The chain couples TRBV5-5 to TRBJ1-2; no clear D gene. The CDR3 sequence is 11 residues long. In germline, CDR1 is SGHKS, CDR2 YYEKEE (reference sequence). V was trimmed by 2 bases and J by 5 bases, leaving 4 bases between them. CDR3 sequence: CASSLTYGYTF. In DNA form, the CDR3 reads TGTGCCAGCAGCTTAACATATGGCTACACCTTC.

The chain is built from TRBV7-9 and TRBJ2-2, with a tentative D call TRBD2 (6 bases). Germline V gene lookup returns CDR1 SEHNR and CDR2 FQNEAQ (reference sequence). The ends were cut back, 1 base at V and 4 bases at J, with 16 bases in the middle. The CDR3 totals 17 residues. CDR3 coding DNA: TGTGCCAGCAGCTTAGACCTTAGCGGTCGAGGCACCGGGGAGCTGTTTTTT. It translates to CASSLDLSGRGTGELFF.

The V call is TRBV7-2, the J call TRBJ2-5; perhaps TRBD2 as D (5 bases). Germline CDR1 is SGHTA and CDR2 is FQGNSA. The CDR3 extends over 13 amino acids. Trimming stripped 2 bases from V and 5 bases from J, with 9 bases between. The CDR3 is CASSLPPGETQYF. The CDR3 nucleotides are TGTGCCAGCAGCTTACCACCGGGGGAGACCCAGTACTTC. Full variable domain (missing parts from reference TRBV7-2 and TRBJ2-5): GAGVSQSPSNKVTEKGKDVELRCDPISGHTALYWYRQSLGQGLEFLIYFQGNSAPDKSGLPSDRFSAERTGGSVSTLTIQRTQQEDSAVYLCASSLPPGETQYFGPGTRLLVL.

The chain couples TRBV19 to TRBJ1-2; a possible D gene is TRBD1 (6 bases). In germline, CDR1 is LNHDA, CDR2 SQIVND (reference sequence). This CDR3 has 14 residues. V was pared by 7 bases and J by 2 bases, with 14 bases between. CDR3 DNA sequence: TGTGCCAGTATCCCTACAGGGAGGAACTATGGCTACACCTTC. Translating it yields CASIPTGRNYGYTF.

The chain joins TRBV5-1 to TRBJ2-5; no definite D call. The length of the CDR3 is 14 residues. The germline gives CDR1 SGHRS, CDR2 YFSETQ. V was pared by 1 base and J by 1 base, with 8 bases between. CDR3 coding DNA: TGCGCCAGCAGCTTGTGGTCGGGCCAAGAGACCCAGTACTTC. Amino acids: CASSLWSGQETQYF.

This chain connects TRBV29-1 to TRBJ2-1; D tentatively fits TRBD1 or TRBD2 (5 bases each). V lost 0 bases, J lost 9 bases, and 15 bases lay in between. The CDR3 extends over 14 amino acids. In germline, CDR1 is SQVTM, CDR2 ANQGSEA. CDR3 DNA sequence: TGCAGCGTTGAAGATCTTTTTGGGGGAGCTGAGCAGTTCTTC. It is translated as CSVEDLFGGAEQFF.

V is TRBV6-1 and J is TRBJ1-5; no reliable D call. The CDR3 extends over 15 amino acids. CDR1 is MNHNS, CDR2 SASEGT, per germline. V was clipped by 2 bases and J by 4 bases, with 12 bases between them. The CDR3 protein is CASSEQRVSNQPQHF. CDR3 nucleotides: TGTGCCAGCAGTGAACAAAGGGTGTCTAATCAGCCCCAGCATTTT.

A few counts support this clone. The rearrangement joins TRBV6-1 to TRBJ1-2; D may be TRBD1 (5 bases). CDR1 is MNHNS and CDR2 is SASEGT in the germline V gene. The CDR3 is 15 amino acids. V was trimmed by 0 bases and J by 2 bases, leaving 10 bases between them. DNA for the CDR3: TGTGCCAGCAGTGAAGCTCGGGGGACCAACTATGGCTACACCTTC. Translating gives CASSEARGTNYGYTF.

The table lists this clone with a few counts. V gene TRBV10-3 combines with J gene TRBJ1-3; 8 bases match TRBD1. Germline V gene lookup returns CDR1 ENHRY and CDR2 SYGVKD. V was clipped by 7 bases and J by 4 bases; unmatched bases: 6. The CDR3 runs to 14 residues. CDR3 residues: CAIKSDRDGNTIYF. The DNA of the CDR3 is TGTGCCATCAAATCGGACAGGGACGGAAACACCATATATTTT.

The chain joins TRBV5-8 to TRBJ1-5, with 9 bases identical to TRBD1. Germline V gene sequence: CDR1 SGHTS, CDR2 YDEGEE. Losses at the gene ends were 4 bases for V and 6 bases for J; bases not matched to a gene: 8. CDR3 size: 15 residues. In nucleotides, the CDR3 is TGTGCCAGCAGCCCGGGACAGGGATCGGTTCAGCCCCAGCATTTT. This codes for CASSPGQGSVQPQHF.

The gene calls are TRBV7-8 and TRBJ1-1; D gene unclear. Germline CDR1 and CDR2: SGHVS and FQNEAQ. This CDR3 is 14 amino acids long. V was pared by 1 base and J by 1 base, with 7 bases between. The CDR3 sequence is CASSLGRENTEAFF. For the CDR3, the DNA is TGTGCCAGCAGCTTAGGAAGAGAGAACACTGAAGCTTTCTTT.

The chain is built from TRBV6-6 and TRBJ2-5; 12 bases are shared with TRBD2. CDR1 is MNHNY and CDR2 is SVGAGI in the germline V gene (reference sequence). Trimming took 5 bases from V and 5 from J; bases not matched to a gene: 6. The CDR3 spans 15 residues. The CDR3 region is CASSLLAGGLETQYF. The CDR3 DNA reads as TGTGCCAGCAGTCTGCTAGCGGGGGGGCTTGAGACCCAGTACTTC.

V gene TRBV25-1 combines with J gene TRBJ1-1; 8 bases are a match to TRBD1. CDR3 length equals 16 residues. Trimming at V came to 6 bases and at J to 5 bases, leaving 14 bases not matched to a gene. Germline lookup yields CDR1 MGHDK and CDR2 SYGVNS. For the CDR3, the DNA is TGTGCCAGCAGCCGGTGGGCAGGGGGCCAACGGACTGAAGCTTTCTTT. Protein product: CASSRWAGGQRTEAFF.

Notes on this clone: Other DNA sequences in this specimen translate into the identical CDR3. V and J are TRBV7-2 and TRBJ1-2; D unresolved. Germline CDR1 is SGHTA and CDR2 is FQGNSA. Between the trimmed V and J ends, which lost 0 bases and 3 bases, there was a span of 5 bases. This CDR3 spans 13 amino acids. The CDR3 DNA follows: TGTGCCAGCAGCTTAGCGGGCTACTATGGCTACACCTTC. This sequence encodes CASSLAGYYGYTF.

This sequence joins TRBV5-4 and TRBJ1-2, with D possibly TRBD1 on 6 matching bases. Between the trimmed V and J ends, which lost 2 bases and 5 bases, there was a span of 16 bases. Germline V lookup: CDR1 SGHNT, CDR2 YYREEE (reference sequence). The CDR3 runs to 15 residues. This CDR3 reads CASSLTSGALYGYTF. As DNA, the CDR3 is TGTGCCAGCAGCTTAACATCAGGGGCTCTGTATGGCTACACCTTC.

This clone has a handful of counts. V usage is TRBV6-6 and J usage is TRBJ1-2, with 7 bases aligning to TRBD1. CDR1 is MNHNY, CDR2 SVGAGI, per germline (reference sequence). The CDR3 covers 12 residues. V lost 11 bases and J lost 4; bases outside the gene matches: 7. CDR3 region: CAAREGAYGYTF. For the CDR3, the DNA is TGTGCCGCTAGGGAGGGGGCCTATGGCTACACCTTC.

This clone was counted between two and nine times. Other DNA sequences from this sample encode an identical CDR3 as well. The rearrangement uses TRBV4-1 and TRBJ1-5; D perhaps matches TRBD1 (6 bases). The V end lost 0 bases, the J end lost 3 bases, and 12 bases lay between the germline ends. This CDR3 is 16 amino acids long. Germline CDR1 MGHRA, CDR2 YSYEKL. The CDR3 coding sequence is TGCGCCAGCAGCCAAGAGGGCAGGGGCGTCAATCAGCCCCAGCATTTT. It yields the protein CASSQEGRGVNQPQHF.

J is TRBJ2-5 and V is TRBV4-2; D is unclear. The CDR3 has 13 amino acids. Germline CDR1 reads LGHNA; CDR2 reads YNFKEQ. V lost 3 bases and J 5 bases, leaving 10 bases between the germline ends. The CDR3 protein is CASSQEHLETQYF. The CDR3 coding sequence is TGTGCCAGCAGCCAGGAACATTTGGAGACCCAGTACTTC.

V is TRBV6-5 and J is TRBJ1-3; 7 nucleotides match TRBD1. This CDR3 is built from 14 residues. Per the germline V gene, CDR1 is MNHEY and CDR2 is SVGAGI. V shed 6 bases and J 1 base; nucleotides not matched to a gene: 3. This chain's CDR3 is CASRQGTSGNTIYF. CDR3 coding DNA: TGTGCCAGCAGACAGGGGACTTCTGGAAACACCATATATTTT.

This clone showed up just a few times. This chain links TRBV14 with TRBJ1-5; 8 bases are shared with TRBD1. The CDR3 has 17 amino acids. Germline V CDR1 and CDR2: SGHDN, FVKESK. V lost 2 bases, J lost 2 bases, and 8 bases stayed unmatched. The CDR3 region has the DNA TGTGCCAGCAGCCAAAGGACAGGGAGGATACGCAATCAGCCCCAGCATTTT. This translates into CASSQRTGRIRNQPQHF. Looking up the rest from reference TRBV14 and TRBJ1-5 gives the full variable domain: EAGVTQFPSHSVIEKGQTVTLRCDPISGHDNLYWYRRVMGKEIKFLLHFVKESKQDESGMPNNRFLAERTGGTYSTLKVQPAELEDSGVYFCASSQRTGRIRNQPQHFGDGTRLSIL.

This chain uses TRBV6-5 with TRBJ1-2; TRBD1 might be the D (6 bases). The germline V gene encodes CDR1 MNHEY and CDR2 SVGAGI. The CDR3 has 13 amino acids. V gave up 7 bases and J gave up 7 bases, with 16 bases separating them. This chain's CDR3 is CASTQDGGGGYTF. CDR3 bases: TGTGCCAGCACCCAAGACGGAGGGGGTGGCTACACCTTC.